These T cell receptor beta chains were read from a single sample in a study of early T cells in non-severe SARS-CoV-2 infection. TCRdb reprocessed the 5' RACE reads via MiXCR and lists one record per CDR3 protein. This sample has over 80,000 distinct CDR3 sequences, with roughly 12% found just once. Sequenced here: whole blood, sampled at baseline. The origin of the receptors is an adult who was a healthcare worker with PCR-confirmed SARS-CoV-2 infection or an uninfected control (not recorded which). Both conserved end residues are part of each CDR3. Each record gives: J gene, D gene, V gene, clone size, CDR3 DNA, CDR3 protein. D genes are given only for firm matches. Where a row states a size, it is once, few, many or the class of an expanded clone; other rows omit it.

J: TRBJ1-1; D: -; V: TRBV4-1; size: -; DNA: TGCGCCAGCAGCCAGCCGGGCAGGGCGAACACTGAAGCTTTCTTT; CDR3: CASSQPGRANTEAFF
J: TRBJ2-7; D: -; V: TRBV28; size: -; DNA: TGTGCCAGCAGCGGGACGATTTTCGGCGAGCAGTACTTC; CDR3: CASSGTIFGEQYF
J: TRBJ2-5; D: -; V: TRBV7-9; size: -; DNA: TGTGCCAGCAGCTTAGCGACCGGGCAACAAGAGACCCAGTACTTC; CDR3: CASSLATGQQETQYF
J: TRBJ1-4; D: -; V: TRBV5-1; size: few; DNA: TGCGCCAGCAGCTCTGACCTGGGAGGCGGTGAAAAACTGTTTTTT; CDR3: CASSSDLGGGEKLFF
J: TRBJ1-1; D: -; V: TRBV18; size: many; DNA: TGTGCCAGCTCACCTGGGACGAACACTGAAGCTTTCTTT; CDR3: CASSPGTNTEAFF
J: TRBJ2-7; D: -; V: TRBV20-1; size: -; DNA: TGCAGTGCTAGAGATGTTGGGGGTAAGCAGTACTTC; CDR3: CSARDVGGKQYF
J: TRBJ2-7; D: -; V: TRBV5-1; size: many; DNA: TGCGCCAGCAGCCCACGGACAGTTCCCTCCTACGAGCAGTACTTC; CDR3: CASSPRTVPSYEQYF
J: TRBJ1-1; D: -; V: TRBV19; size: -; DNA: TGTGCCAGTACCCGGAACGAGGCCACTGAAGCTTTCTTT; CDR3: CASTRNEATEAFF
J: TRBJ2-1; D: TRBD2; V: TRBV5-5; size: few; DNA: TGTGCCAGCAGCTTGGTGCTAGCGGCCTACAATGAGCAGTTCTTC; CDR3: CASSLVLAAYNEQFF
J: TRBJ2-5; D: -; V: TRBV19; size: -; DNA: TGTGCCTCCTCGGCAGGGCGATTGGGCAGTAAAGAGACCCAGTACTTC; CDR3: CASSAGRLGSKETQYF
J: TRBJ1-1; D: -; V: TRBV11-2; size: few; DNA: TGTGCCAGCAGCTTAGGAGGGGGACCGCGGGCTGAAGCTTTCTTT; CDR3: CASSLGGGPRAEAFF
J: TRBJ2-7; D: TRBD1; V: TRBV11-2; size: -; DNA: TGTGCCAGCAGCTTAGACCCGGACAGGTTCGCCGAGCAGTACTTC; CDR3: CASSLDPDRFAEQYF
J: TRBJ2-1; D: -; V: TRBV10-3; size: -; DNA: TGTGCCATCGGGGGCCAGGGGCAGGTCTTC; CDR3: CAIGGQGQVF
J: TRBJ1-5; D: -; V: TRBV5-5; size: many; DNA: TGTGCCAGCAGTGGGCAGCTCAATCAGCCCCAGCATTTT; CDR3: CASSGQLNQPQHF